One sample yielded the 21 T cell receptor beta chains listed below, sequenced in a study of T cells in Graves' hyperthyroidism and ophthalmopathy. Amplification yielded TCR beta CDR3 regions, with RNA transcripts as the source. RT-PCR in the first round (using the HTBI primer set) targeted the TCR CDR3. TCRdb re-analysed the multiplex PCR reads in MiXCR, keeping a single row per CDR3 protein. The repertoire holds about 840,000 distinct CDR3 sequences, with 38% as singletons. The sequencing sample was made of blood. These receptors originate from a man between 18 and 35 years old with Graves' hyperthyroidism.

This clonotype was observed at least ten times. The V call is TRBV15, the J call TRBJ2-7, with D hard to call. Germline V gene lookup returns CDR1 LNHNV and CDR2 YYDKDF (reference sequence). This CDR3 spans 13 amino acids. V was clipped by 4 bases and J by 1 base, with 8 bases between them. The DNA of the CDR3 is TGTGCCACCAGCAATATCGGATCCTACGAGCAGTACTTC. Its translation: CATSNIGSYEQYF.

This clonotype was counted only a few times. The gene calls are TRBV9 and TRBJ2-6; perhaps TRBD2 as D (6 bases). Germline CDR1 reads SGDLS; CDR2 reads YYNGEE. Between the trimmed V and J ends, which lost 4 bases and 4 bases, there was a span of 15 bases. The CDR3 contains 16 residues. CDR3 sequence (DNA): TGTGCCAGCAGCCCCTACGGGGACTTGGGGGCCAACGTCCTGACTTTC. This codes for CASSPYGDLGANVLTF.

This clonotype was recorded a few times. The V call is TRBV6-5, the J call TRBJ1-5; the D gene is possibly TRBD1 (5 bases). The CDR3 consists of 13 residues. V gave up 5 bases and J gave up 7 bases, with 12 bases separating them. Germline lookup yields CDR1 MNHEY and CDR2 SVGAGI. CDR3 coding DNA: TGTGCCAGCAGTCATGACAGCCGGCAGCCCCAGCATTTT. It codes for CASSHDSRQPQHF.

The V call is TRBV12-5, the J call TRBJ1-6, with TRBD1 as a possible D gene (6 bases). Trimming left V 6 bases short and J 8 bases short, with 8 bases between. This CDR3 spans 12 amino acids. Germline loops: CDR1 LGHNT, CDR2 FRNRAP. The CDR3 reads CASGNRDSPLHF. Here the CDR3 DNA reads TGTGCTAGTGGCAACAGGGATTCACCCCTCCACTTT. Using reference TRBV12-5 and TRBJ1-6 for the parts outside the CDR3, the full variable domain is DARVTQTPRHKVTEMGQEVTMRCQPILGHNTVFWYRQTMMQGLELLAYFRNRAPLDDSGMPKDRFSAEMPDATLATLKIQPSEPRDSAVYFCASGNRDSPLHFGNGTRLTVT.

The chain combines TRBV12-3 or TRBV12-4 with TRBJ2-7; TRBD1 agrees at 10 bases. The length of the CDR3 is 16 residues. With V trimmed by 6 bases and J by 2 bases, 10 bases remained unmatched. The CDR3 DNA reads TGTGCCAGCAGCGGCGCCGGGACAGGGGAAGCCTACGAGCAGTACTTC. Residues: CASSGAGTGEAYEQYF.

This clonotype was seen ten or more times. The chain uses TRBV7-8 and TRBJ2-7; D is possibly TRBD1 (6 bases). The CDR3 has 15 residues. V was shortened by 6 bases and J by 0 bases, with 15 bases between the two germline ends. Germline CDR1 SGHVS, CDR2 FQNEAQ. The CDR3 spells CASRLRGQSSYEQYF. The DNA for the CDR3 is TGTGCCAGCAGGTTACGTGGACAGTCCTCCTACGAGCAGTACTTC.

The J gene is TRBJ1-6, the V gene TRBV4-1, with D possibly matching TRBD1 (5 bases). Trimming shortened V by 1 base and J by 8 bases, and 9 bases separated the two germline ends. This CDR3 is 14 amino acids long. In germline, CDR1 is MGHRA, CDR2 YSYEKL. The CDR3 bases are TGCGCCAGCAGCCAAGTGGTAGGGGATTCACCCCTCCACTTT. Its translation is CASSQVVGDSPLHF.

CDR3 loop: CASRFGTAETQYF. CDR3 nucleotide sequence: TGTGCCAGCAGATTCGGGACAGCAGAGACCCAGTACTTC. This chain uses TRBV6-2 or TRBV6-3 with TRBJ2-5; 7 positions match TRBD1. Germline V gene data show CDR1 as MNHEY and CDR2 as SVGEGT. This CDR3 is 13 amino acids long. J lost 4 bases, V lost 6 bases, and 5 bases had no gene match.

The V call is TRBV5-1, the J call TRBJ1-1; D uncertain. The CDR3 is 13 amino acids. V shed 4 bases and J shed 1 base, with 8 bases lying between them. Germline V gene data show CDR1 as SGHRS and CDR2 as YFSETQ. CDR3 DNA: TGCGCCAGCAGCCTAAGTTGGAACACTGAAGCTTTCTTT. The encoded protein is CASSLSWNTEAFF.

This clonotype was counted ten times or more. This chain connects TRBV15 to TRBJ1-2; D is undetermined. The CDR3 loop spans 15 amino acids. Germline CDR1 is LNHNV and CDR2 is YYDKDF (reference sequence). V lost 0 bases and J lost 1, with 9 bases in between. CDR3 loop: CATSRDKGFNYGYTF. The CDR3 nucleotides are TGTGCCACCAGCAGAGATAAGGGATTTAACTATGGCTACACCTTC.

This chain joins TRBV9 and TRBJ1-1, with TRBD1 as a possible D gene (5 bases). V shed 5 bases and J shed 1 base, with 21 bases lying between them. The germline gives CDR1 SGDLS, CDR2 YYNGEE. The CDR3 is 17 residues long. CDR3 DNA: TGTGCCAGCAGTCGTAACAGGTCGGGTAGGGGGAACACTGAAGCTTTCTTT. It encodes CASSRNRSGRGNTEAFF.

This clonotype turned up a few times. The chain combines TRBV4-1 with TRBJ2-7; either TRBD1 or TRBD2 may supply D (5 bases each). The ends were cut back, 0 bases at V and 8 bases at J, with 14 bases in the middle. The CDR3 has 14 amino acids. Germline V gene lookup returns CDR1 MGHRA and CDR2 YSYEKL. CDR3 DNA sequence: TGCGCCAGCAGCCAAGATGAGGGACCAGCCAAGCAGTACTTC. Encoded protein: CASSQDEGPAKQYF.

J is TRBJ2-2 and V is TRBV7-9, with D unclear. Germline CDR1 SEHNR, CDR2 FQNEAQ (reference sequence). The V and J ends lost 8 bases and 1 base respectively, with 8 bases between them. The CDR3 has 13 amino acids. CDR3 DNA sequence: TGTGCCAGCGGGTGGGGGAACACCGGGGAGCTGTTTTTT. As protein: CASGWGNTGELFF.

The sample holds a few counts of this clonotype. This chain links TRBV9 with TRBJ2-6; D possibly corresponds to TRBD1 (7 bases). The CDR3 has 16 residues. V was shortened by 4 bases and J by 4 bases, with 15 bases between the two germline ends. Germline CDR1 reads SGDLS; CDR2 reads YYNGEE. The CDR3 region is CASSQKGAGGANVLTF. The CDR3 DNA reads as TGTGCCAGCAGCCAAAAGGGGGCGGGAGGGGCCAACGTCCTGACTTTC.

V gene TRBV12-3 or TRBV12-4 combines with J gene TRBJ2-5; D not resolved. The V end lost 5 bases, the J end lost 5 bases, and 15 bases lay between the germline ends. The CDR3 runs to 14 residues. The CDR3 protein is CASSRRTTGETQYF. In DNA, the CDR3 is TGTGCCAGCAGTCGTCGAACGACCGGGGAGACCCAGTACTTC.

This clonotype was observed many times. The chain joins TRBV7-9 to TRBJ1-2; TRBD1 matches 8 bases. CDR3 length equals 13 residues. CDR1 is SEHNR, CDR2 FQNEAQ, per germline (reference sequence). V lost 11 bases and J lost 4; bases outside the gene matches: 9. CDR3 in DNA: TGTGCCTTCGACGGACAGGGACTCTATGGCTACACCTTC. Translated, it gives CAFDGQGLYGYTF.

The rearrangement links TRBV29-1 to TRBJ1-5; unclear D gene. Germline-derived CDR1 and CDR2 are SQVTM and ANQGSEA. The germline V and J ends were trimmed by 6 bases and 6 bases, with 12 bases remaining between them. The CDR3 consists of 12 residues. The CDR3: CSVLDSAQPQHF. The CDR3 coding sequence is TGCAGCGTACTCGACTCAGCTCAGCCCCAGCATTTT.

This clonotype was detected ten times or more. The CDR3 spells CSASGGQGNTIYF. In nucleotides, the CDR3 is TGCAGTGCTAGCGGAGGACAGGGGAACACCATATATTTT. V usage is TRBV20-1 and J usage is TRBJ1-3; 9 bases line up with TRBD1. There are 13 residues in the CDR3. With V trimmed by 3 bases and J by 7 bases, 4 bases remained unmatched. Germline V lookup: CDR1 DFQATT, CDR2 SNEGSKA (reference sequence).

The gene calls are TRBV4-2 and TRBJ1-2; D remains unclear. Trimming removed 1 base at V and 6 bases at J, with 21 bases between. The CDR3 loop spans 17 amino acids. CDR1 and CDR2 (germline): LGHNA, YNFKEQ. CDR3 DNA: TGTGCCAGCAGCCAAGCCCCCGCAGAGGGCGCGGTGCATGGCTACACCTTC. Translating gives CASSQAPAEGAVHGYTF.

This clonotype appeared a few times. The chain uses TRBV19 and TRBJ2-2; a weak D match, TRBD1 (6 bases). This CDR3 has 14 residues. CDR1 is LNHDA and CDR2 is SQIVND in the germline V gene (reference sequence). Trimming shortened V by 5 bases and J by 4 bases, and 11 bases separated the two germline ends. The CDR3, as DNA: TGTGCCAGTAGTCGGACAGTCTCCACCGGGGAGCTGTTTTTT. Protein: CASSRTVSTGELFF.

This clonotype has at least ten counts. The chain carries TRBV25-1 and TRBJ2-2; D is tentatively TRBD1 or TRBD2 (5 bases each). V was shortened by 6 bases and J by 6 bases, with 8 bases between the two germline ends. This CDR3 is 12 amino acids long. The V gene's germline CDR1 is MGHDK and CDR2 SYGVNS. The CDR3 sequence: CASRGVAGELFF. The CDR3 DNA reads as TGTGCCAGCAGGGGGGTCGCCGGGGAGCTGTTTTTT.